This TCR beta chain was recovered during a study of cytomegalovirus exposure and HLA in healthy donors. Looking at the study overall: An early data release held about 85 million unique TCRs from HLA-typed donors.

Points from the study as a whole: Per published reports, the classifier diagnosed cytomegalovirus status with high specificity and sensitivity. Later analysis suggested links between common viral pathogens and several top significant clusters.

The primer mix had 60 Vbeta and 13 Jbeta primers. Assay: immunoSEQ multiplex PCR; the TCRdb copy retains only in-frame clones and omits some. The sample features some 120,000 clones, with around 7% in its top ten. CDR1 is SEHNR, CDR2 FQNEAQ, per germline (reference sequence). V lost 2 bases, J lost 9 bases, and 17 bases lay in between. The CDR3 consists of 15 residues. A remark on this clone: What it binds is not known.

The source material was PBMCs. The chain has TRBV7-9 and TRBJ2-1, with a possible D match to TRBD2 (5 bases). This receptor was identified in a man aged 35-49 years in good health and CMV-seropositive. CDR3 DNA: TGTGCCAGCAGCTTAAAATCTACCTCCGCGGGTGAGCAGTTCTTC. This encodes CASSLKSTSAGEQFF.